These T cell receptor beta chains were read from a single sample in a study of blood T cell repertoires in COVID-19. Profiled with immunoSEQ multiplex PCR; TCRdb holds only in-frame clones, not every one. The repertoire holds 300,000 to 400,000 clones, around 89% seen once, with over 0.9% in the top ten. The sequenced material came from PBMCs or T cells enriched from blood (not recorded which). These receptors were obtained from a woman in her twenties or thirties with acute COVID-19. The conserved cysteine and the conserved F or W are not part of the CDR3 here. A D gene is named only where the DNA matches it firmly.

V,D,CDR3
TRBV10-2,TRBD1,ASRDRFNSPLH
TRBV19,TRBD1,ASSIKGAPLPQH
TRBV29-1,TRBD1,GFQGAPGNTIY
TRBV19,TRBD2,ASTERGMTGELF
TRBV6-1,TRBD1,ASSEAGRGLDQPQH
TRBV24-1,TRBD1,ATSKQGALTNEQF
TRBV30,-,AWSRGEQYEQY
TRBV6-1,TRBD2,ASSELAGGPGELF
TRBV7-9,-,ASSLGVRNYEQY
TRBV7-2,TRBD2,ASSPRTSGNQETQY
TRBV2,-,ASSGQADYEQY
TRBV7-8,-,ASSLGRGTYEQY
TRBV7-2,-,ASSLSMSGNTEAF
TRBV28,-,ASRGRELGGYT
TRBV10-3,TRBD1,AISGGQGNQPQH
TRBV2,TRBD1,ASSLGQANTGELF
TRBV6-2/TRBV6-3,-,ASSSSGTFRTDTQY
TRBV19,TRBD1,ASSIRDSVYGYT
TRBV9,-,ASGFNSPLH
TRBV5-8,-,ASSSQGNQPQH
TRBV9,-,ASSDAGKNSGNTIY
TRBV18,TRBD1,ASSPNRGTGELF
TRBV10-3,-,AITDSTVRYEQY
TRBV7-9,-,ASSPMGKYEQY
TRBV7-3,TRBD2,ASSSSGGAYEQY
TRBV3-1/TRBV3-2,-,ASTRRQVQETQY
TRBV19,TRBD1,ASTELDRVAYGYT
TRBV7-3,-,ASSFTGGAKADTQY
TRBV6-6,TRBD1,ASSYTPDRTYEQY
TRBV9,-,TSSVGGSTGELF
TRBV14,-,ASSRDTNTDTQY
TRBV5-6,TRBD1,ASSYLGTGGGGYT
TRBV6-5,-,ASSYMGSHNSPLH
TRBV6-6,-,ASSRRSTEAF
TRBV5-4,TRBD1,ASSLPGQNSPLH
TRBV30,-,AWSPKQGLGNQPQH
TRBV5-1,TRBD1,ASSLEGTGGYGYT
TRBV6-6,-,ASRTTGRNEQF
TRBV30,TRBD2,AWRGLAGVNEQF
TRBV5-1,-,ASRQGIKNIQY
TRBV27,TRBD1,ASSLRDRGYNEQF
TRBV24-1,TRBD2,ATSEGLANEQF
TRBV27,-,ASSLSLAKNIQY
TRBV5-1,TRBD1,ASSLRQGDGYT
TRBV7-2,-,ASSSWGDFSYEQY
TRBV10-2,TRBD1,ASSDRGTGSYEQY